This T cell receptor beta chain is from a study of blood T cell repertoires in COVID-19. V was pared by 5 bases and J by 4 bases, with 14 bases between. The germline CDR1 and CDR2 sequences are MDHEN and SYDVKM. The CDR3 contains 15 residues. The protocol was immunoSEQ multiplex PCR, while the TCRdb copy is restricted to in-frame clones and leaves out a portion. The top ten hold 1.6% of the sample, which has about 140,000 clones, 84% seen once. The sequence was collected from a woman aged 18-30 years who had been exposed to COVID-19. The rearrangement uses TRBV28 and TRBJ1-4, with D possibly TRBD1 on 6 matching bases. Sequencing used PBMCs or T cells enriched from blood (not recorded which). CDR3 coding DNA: TGTGCCAGCAGTAACCCGCAGGGGAATAATGAAAAACTGTTTTTT. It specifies CASSNPQGNNEKLFF.